This TCR beta chain was recovered during a study of cytomegalovirus exposure and HLA in healthy donors. V gave up 9 bases and J gave up 5 bases, with 16 bases separating them. The CDR3 extends over 13 amino acids. The V gene's germline CDR1 is LNHDA and CDR2 SQIVND (reference sequence). With 60 Vbeta and 13 Jbeta primers, the PCR was carried out. Clones were read by immunoSEQ multiplex PCR, and TCRdb kept only the in-frame ones, dropping some. This sample has roughly 240,000 clones, with roughly 82% found just once. The J gene is TRBJ1-1, the V gene TRBV19; maybe TRBD1 (6 bases). Sequences were obtained from PBMCs. The source is a woman between 35 and 50 years old in good health and CMV-seropositive. CDR3 nucleotide sequence: TGTGCCAGCCACGACAGGTGGGAAACTGAAGCTTTCTTT. Amino acid sequence: CASHDRWETEAFF.